This section outlines one T cell receptor (beta chain) sequence together with its context. Its recognized antigen is unknown. The junction and the germline gene differ at one end; a read error may be behind it. These data belong to a study of cytomegalovirus exposure and HLA in healthy donors (dated by TCRdb to 2016 to 2017). In terms of the full investigation: According to a later analysis, one platform produced both the 100 to 150 validation repertoires and the approximately 600 repertoires of the first cohort. Along with the approximately 650-subject first cohort, a separate validation cohort of 120 different subjects was used. The study aimed to test whether signatures of past pathogen exposure could be identified by cataloging public T cell receptors. To predict cytomegalovirus infection status, the study combined high-throughput TCR immunosequencing, statistical association of individual TCRs with disease status, and machine learning.

The germline V gene yields MDHEN for CDR1 and SYDVKM for CDR2. From the cysteine up to the phenylalanine, the CDR3 has a length of 14 residues. The entry retains the CDR3 DNA only, 42 bases that are in frame from base 1. Study-level results and caveats: A later analysis lacked HLA typing for the validation cohort, so it scored co-occurrence in that cohort across all 110 or so repertoires. A few of the identified cytomegalovirus-associated TCR beta chains were confirmed in vitro to be specific for cytomegalovirus antigens. While some public TCRs were present in many individuals, most TCR sequences turned up only very rarely across donors. The classifier was reported to diagnose cytomegalovirus status with high specificity and sensitivity in both the original cohort and the validation cohort. In a later analysis, TCRs clustered in the first cohort were found to also tend to co-occur in the 120 or so validation repertoires, with 90% to 95% of cluster scores above 0. According to the authors, the approach could potentially be generalized to other disease states and immunological phenotypes. The study gave a list of 150 to 200 TCR beta chains associated with cytomegalovirus.

Receptors were amplified or captured by the immunoSEQ multiplex PCR assay. The original pipeline was this. A statistical classification framework was developed to diagnose cytomegalovirus status using the catalog of TCR beta chain sequences. Held by TCRdb, this immuneACCESS table contains in-frame sequences only and omits some clones. Under half of the omission traces to an unresolved V gene where checked; the cause of the rest is unknown. The V and J calls and clone size are taken from that table; D and trimming were inferred from the DNA. This sample is represented by about 120,000 clones; around nine tenths of them were singletons. The biggest ten clones account for 2% to 2.5% of the sample. The donors belonged to the validation cohort of around 110 subjects, which was separate from the roughly 700-subject first cohort.

The V gene is TRBV28 and the J gene is TRBJ1-2, with TRBD1 identical over 8 junction bases. The sample consisted of PBMCs. This receptor was identified in a woman aged 18-29 years in good health and CMV-seronegative. The CDR3 amino acid sequence is: CASSLPGTGLGASF. The sequence in DNA is TGTGCCAGCAGTTTACCAGGGACAGGTCTCGGGGCAAGTTTC.